This TCR beta chain was recovered during a study of control samples from healthy donors and cancer patients. CDR3 length: 16 amino acids. Germline CDR1 reads PRHDT; CDR2 reads FYEKMQ (reference sequence). Trimming at V came to 0 bases and at J to 7 bases, leaving 2 bases not matched to a gene. The protocol was immunoSEQ multiplex PCR, while the TCRdb copy is restricted to in-frame clones and leaves out a portion. The table shows 65,000 to 85,000 clones, with about 89% occurring only once. This rearrangement joins TRBV13 to TRBJ2-1, with 14 bases identical to TRBD2. Material for sequencing was PBMCs. The TCR was taken from a woman in her fifties or sixties with head and neck cancer. CDR3 nucleotides: TGTGCCAGCAGCTTAGGGGGACTAGCGGGAGTTAATGAGCAGTTCTTC. Translation gives CASSLGGLAGVNEQFF.